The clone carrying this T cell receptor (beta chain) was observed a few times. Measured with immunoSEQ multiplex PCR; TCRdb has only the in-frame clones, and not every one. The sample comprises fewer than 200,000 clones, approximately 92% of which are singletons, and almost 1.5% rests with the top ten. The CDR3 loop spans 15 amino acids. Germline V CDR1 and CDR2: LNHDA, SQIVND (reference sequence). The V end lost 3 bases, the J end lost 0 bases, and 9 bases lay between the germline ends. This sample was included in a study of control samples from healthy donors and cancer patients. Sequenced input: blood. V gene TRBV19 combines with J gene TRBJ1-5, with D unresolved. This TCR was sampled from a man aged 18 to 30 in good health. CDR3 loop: CASSIKGNSNQPQHF. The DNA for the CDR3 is TGTGCCAGTAGTATTAAGGGTAATAGCAATCAGCCCCAGCATTTT.